A single sample is the source of the 7 T cell receptor beta chains below, sequenced in a study of T cell repertoires in cytomegalovirus infection. TCRdb re-called the reads through MiXCR, storing one row per CDR3 protein. Among about 400,000 distinct CDR3 sequences listed, 15% to 20% were seen once. Sequencing was carried out using PBMCs. Receptors were obtained from a human donor in good health (CMV status not recorded). Some clones in this sample may be carry-over from other donors' samples.

At least ten counts were recorded for this clonotype. The rearrangement uses TRBV7-9 and TRBJ2-5; TRBD1 aligns across 9 bases. Per the germline V gene, CDR1 is SEHNR and CDR2 is FQNEAQ (reference sequence). V shed 5 bases, J shed 3 bases, and the junction held 4 bases outside the gene matches. The CDR3 extends over 14 amino acids. The CDR3 DNA is TGTGCCAGCAGCCCGGGACAGGGAGAAGAGACCCAGTACTTC. This codes for CASSPGQGEETQYF.

There are many counts of this clonotype. The V and J genes are TRBV12-3 or TRBV12-4 and TRBJ1-1; weak D call: TRBD1 (6 bases). V was clipped by 7 bases and J by 3 bases, with 12 bases between them. CDR3 length equals 13 residues. The CDR3 nucleotides read TGTGCCAGCAACTACAGGGCCCACACTGAAGCTTTCTTT. The encoded protein is CASNYRAHTEAFF.

CDR3: CASSRGTPGKSTDTQYF. CDR3 in DNA: TGCGCCAGCAGTCGTGGGACCCCAGGGAAAAGCACAGATACGCAGTATTTT. The J gene is TRBJ2-3, the V gene TRBV23-1; D may be TRBD1 or TRBD2 (5 bases each). TRBV23-1 is an ORF for which the function is uncertain. CDR3 length: 17 amino acids. The ends were cut back, 4 bases at V and 0 bases at J, with 17 bases in the middle.

At least ten counts were recorded for this clonotype. The chain uses TRBV7-6 and TRBJ2-1; weak D call: TRBD1 (5 bases). Trimming took 3 bases from V and 10 from J, leaving 13 bases between them. Per the germline V gene, CDR1 is SGHVS and CDR2 is FNYEAQ. The CDR3 runs to 13 residues. The CDR3 coding sequence is TGTGCCAGCAGCTTGAAGGGCAACAGGGAGCAGTTCTTC. Its protein product is CASSLKGNREQFF.

This clonotype was observed many times. The chain has TRBV12-3 or TRBV12-4 and TRBJ2-7; a possible D gene is TRBD1 (6 bases). The CDR3 has 14 amino acids. V was clipped by 6 bases and J by 5 bases, with 17 bases between them. The CDR3 region is CASSIQGSVHEQYF. CDR3 nucleotide sequence: TGTGCCAGCAGCATACAGGGAAGTGTTCACGAGCAGTACTTC.

J is TRBJ1-1 and V is TRBV6-1, with 10 bases fitting TRBD1. V lost 6 bases to trimming and J lost 11 bases; unmatched junction nucleotides: 9. CDR1 MNHNS and CDR2 SASEGT come from the germline V gene. This CDR3 has 13 amino acids. The CDR3 sequence is CASSVRQGAKAFF. CDR3 nucleotide sequence: TGTGCCAGCAGCGTTCGACAGGGGGCGAAGGCTTTCTTT.

V is TRBV7-9 and J is TRBJ1-1, with D unresolved. The germline V gene has CDR1 SEHNR and CDR2 FQNEAQ (reference sequence). This CDR3 has 14 residues. Trimming stripped 5 bases from V and 5 bases from J, with 15 bases between. Here the CDR3 DNA reads TGTGCCAGCAGCAGGAGGCGGGGTAGTACTGAAGCTTTCTTT. This gives the protein CASSRRRGSTEAFF.